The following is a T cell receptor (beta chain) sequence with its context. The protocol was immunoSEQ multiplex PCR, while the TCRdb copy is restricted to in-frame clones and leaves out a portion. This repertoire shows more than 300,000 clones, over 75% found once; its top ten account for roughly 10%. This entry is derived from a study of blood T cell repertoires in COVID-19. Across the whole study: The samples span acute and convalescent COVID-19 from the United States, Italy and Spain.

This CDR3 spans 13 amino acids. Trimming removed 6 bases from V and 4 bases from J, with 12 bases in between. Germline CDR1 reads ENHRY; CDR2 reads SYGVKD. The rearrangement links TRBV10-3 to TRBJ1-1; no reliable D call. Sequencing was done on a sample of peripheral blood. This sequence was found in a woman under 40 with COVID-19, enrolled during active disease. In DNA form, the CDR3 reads TGTGCCATCAGCGGTAAGGGAGGCACTGAAGCTTTCTTT. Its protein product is CAISGKGGTEAFF.